This is a list of T cell receptor beta chains from one sample in a study of blood T cells in healthy people across ages. One entry per CDR3 protein, called by TCRdb with MiXCR from the 5' RACE reads. The table includes hundreds of thousands of distinct CDR3 sequences, more than 40% detected once. Material: blood. These receptors were taken from a man aged 55 to 70 in good health. Both conserved end residues are part of each CDR3. The order of the fields is V gene, J gene, clone size, D gene, CDR3 DNA, CDR3 protein. D genes are given only for firm matches. Clone size, where shown, is once, few, many, or a class for clones that have expanded.

TRBV27,TRBJ2-5,NA,TRBD1,TGTGCCAGCCGCGGGACAGGGGTGTTCAATGAGCAGTACTTC,CASRGTGVFNEQYF
TRBV12-3/TRBV12-4,TRBJ1-2,NA,NA,TGTGCCAGCAGTCTCCGGACAGCGATAAATAACTATGGCTACACCTTC,CASSLRTAINNYGYTF
TRBV7-9,TRBJ2-7,once,TRBD1,TGTGCCAGCAGCTTAGTGGACAGGGCTAGCGACGAGCGGTACTTC,CASSLVDRASDERYF
TRBV15,TRBJ2-1,many,TRBD2,TGTGCCACCAGCAGAGAACTAGCGGTGTACAATGAGCAGTTCTTC,CATSRELAVYNEQFF
TRBV28,TRBJ2-2,NA,NA,TGTGCCAGCATCAAGAACACCGGGGAGCTGTTTTTT,CASIKNTGELFF
TRBV3-1,TRBJ2-5,NA,NA,TGTGCCAGCAGCCAAGAAGAGCGGTACGATGAGCAGTACTTC,CASSQEERYDEQYF
TRBV20-1,TRBJ1-4,NA,NA,TGCAGTGCCCCAGGGGAATGGGAAAAACTGTTTTTT,CSAPGEWEKLFF
TRBV11-2,TRBJ2-7,NA,TRBD1,TGTGCCAGCAGCCCCGGACGCAGGGGGCACGACGAGCAGTACTTC,CASSPGRRGHDEQYF
TRBV6-6,TRBJ1-2,few,TRBD1,TGTGCCAGCAGTCAAACCGAACAGGGGGCCAGCTATGGCTACACCTTC,CASSQTEQGASYGYTF
TRBV20-1,TRBJ2-7,NA,NA,TGCAGTGCCCAGGGTGCGGGGAGAAACTACGAGCAGTACTTC,CSAQGAGRNYEQYF
TRBV6-1,TRBJ1-4,few,TRBD1,TGTGCCAGCATGAAGGGACAGGGCCTTGCAACTAATGAAAAACTGTTTTTT,CASMKGQGLATNEKLFF
TRBV11-2,TRBJ2-3,few,TRBD2,TGTGCCAGCAGCTTAGGCGGGGGGTTGAACACAGATACGCAGTATTTT,CASSLGGGLNTDTQYF
TRBV12-3/TRBV12-4,TRBJ2-5,few,TRBD2,TGTGCCAGCAGTTGGAAGAGTAGCGGGGGGGAGGACGGAGAGACCCAGTACTTC,CASSWKSSGGEDGETQYF
TRBV7-8,TRBJ2-2,NA,NA,TGTGCCAGCAGCTTATTATCAGGGGGGATGAACACCGGGGAGCTGTTTTTT,CASSLLSGGMNTGELFF
TRBV7-8,TRBJ2-1,NA,TRBD2,TGTGCCAGCAGCTCACTTTCGGGACTAGCGGACAATGTGCAGTTCTTC,CASSSLSGLADNVQFF
TRBV7-2,TRBJ1-2,NA,TRBD1,TGTGCCTGCAGCTTCGGACAGGCGACCTATGGCTACACCTTC,CACSFGQATYGYTF
TRBV11-3,TRBJ2-2,once,TRBD1,TGTGCCAGCTCTTCACTGGACAGGGGATGGTCCATGGAGCTGTTTTTT,CASSSLDRGWSMELFF